A selection of T cell receptor beta chains follows, all from one sample in a study of shared clonotypes between healthy human individuals. The protocol was immunoSEQ multiplex PCR, while the TCRdb copy is restricted to in-frame clones and leaves out a portion. This table holds about 1.1 million clones, roughly 77% found once. Material: memory CD4+ T cells from PBMCs. Receptor source: a man between 18 and 35 years old in good health. Some clones in this sample may be carry-over from other donors' samples. Each CDR3 is given with its conserved first and last residue. Each record gives: D gene, clone size, V gene, J gene, CDR3 DNA, CDR3 protein. D genes are given only for firm matches. Clone sizes are given selectively: once, few, many, or a class where the clone is expanded.

D gene: TRBD2
clone size: NA
V gene: TRBV7-9
J gene: TRBJ2-5
CDR3 DNA: TGTGCCAGCAGCTCGCTAGCGGGAGGGAAAGAGACCCAGTACTTC
CDR3 protein: CASSSLAGGKETQYF

D gene: NA
clone size: NA
V gene: TRBV7-5
J gene: TRBJ2-7
CDR3 DNA: TGTGTCAGAAGCTTATGGGTAGCTGTCTCCTACGAGCAGTACTTC
CDR3 protein: CVRSLWVAVSYEQYF

D gene: NA
clone size: NA
V gene: TRBV7-3
J gene: TRBJ2-1
CDR3 DNA: TGTGCCAGCAGCCCTTTCGCGGGGAGCTCCTACAATGAGCAGTTCTTC
CDR3 protein: CASSPFAGSSYNEQFF

D gene: NA
clone size: few
V gene: TRBV9
J gene: TRBJ1-5
CDR3 DNA: TGTGCCAGCAGCGTAGTACAGGCTCTAAAGCCCCAGCATTTT
CDR3 protein: CASSVVQALKPQHF

D gene: TRBD2
clone size: NA
V gene: TRBV4-2
J gene: TRBJ2-3
CDR3 DNA: TGTGCCAGCAGCCAAGATGGGGTTAGCGGGGACGTCCTTAGTGGTACGCAGTATTTT
CDR3 protein: CASSQDGVSGDVLSGTQYF

D gene: NA
clone size: NA
V gene: TRBV10-1
J gene: TRBJ2-7
CDR3 DNA: TGCGCCAGCAGTGATGGAGGGGTCCCCACCCAACAGTCCCCCTACGAGCAGTACTTC
CDR3 protein: CASSDGGVPTQQSPYEQYF

D gene: NA
clone size: few
V gene: TRBV4-1
J gene: TRBJ1-5
CDR3 DNA: TGCGCCAGCAGCCAAGATCTCGCGGGGGTTATACGGCCCCAGCATTTT
CDR3 protein: CASSQDLAGVIRPQHF

D gene: TRBD2
clone size: NA
V gene: TRBV4-3
J gene: TRBJ2-1
CDR3 DNA: TGCGCCAGCAGCGCGGGGTACTCAGCGGGAGTGTCCTACAATGAGCAGTTCTTC
CDR3 protein: CASSAGYSAGVSYNEQFF

D gene: NA
clone size: NA
V gene: TRBV5-4
J gene: TRBJ1-3
CDR3 DNA: TGTGCCAGCAGCTTGGACGGAAACACCATATATTTT
CDR3 protein: CASSLDGNTIYF

D gene: NA
clone size: NA
V gene: TRBV5-6
J gene: TRBJ2-3
CDR3 DNA: TGTGCCAGCAGCTTGGGTTGGCAGAACACAGATACGCAGTATTTT
CDR3 protein: CASSLGWQNTDTQYF

D gene: NA
clone size: NA
V gene: TRBV6-1
J gene: TRBJ2-2
CDR3 DNA: TGTGCCAGCGGCCCGGACCGAGAGGTTATCGGGGAGCTGTTTTTT
CDR3 protein: CASGPDREVIGELFF

D gene: NA
clone size: NA
V gene: TRBV7-8
J gene: TRBJ2-1
CDR3 DNA: TGTGCCAGCAGCTTAGGGGGGGCTGGGCACAGGGAGCAGTTCTTC
CDR3 protein: CASSLGGAGHREQFF

D gene: NA
clone size: NA
V gene: TRBV5-5
J gene: TRBJ1-5
CDR3 DNA: TGTGCCAGCAGCCTGGCGGGGGACTTGAGCAATCAGCCCCAGCATTTT
CDR3 protein: CASSLAGDLSNQPQHF

D gene: NA
clone size: NA
V gene: TRBV28
J gene: TRBJ1-1
CDR3 DNA: TGTGCCAGCACCACCGGAGGAACTGAAGCTTTCTTT
CDR3 protein: CASTTGGTEAFF

D gene: NA
clone size: few
V gene: TRBV4-3
J gene: TRBJ1-4
CDR3 DNA: TGCGCCAGCAGCCTCGAGCAGGGGTCCTTGGCAGAAAAACTGTTTTTT
CDR3 protein: CASSLEQGSLAEKLFF

D gene: NA
clone size: NA
V gene: TRBV9
J gene: TRBJ2-7
CDR3 DNA: TGTGCCAGCAGTACAGGGCCAGGAGACGAGCAGTACTTC
CDR3 protein: CASSTGPGDEQYF

D gene: NA
clone size: many
V gene: TRBV28
J gene: TRBJ1-5
CDR3 DNA: TGTGCCAGCAGTTGGGGGGGCAGCTTCAATCAGCCCCAGCATTTT
CDR3 protein: CASSWGGSFNQPQHF

D gene: NA
clone size: NA
V gene: TRBV11-2
J gene: TRBJ2-7
CDR3 DNA: TGTGCCAGCAGCCTTGTTCTGGGCGAGCAGTACTTC
CDR3 protein: CASSLVLGEQYF

D gene: NA
clone size: NA
V gene: TRBV28
J gene: TRBJ2-7
CDR3 DNA: TGTGCCAGCATCCCAAGGGGGAGCTCCTACGAGCAGTACTTC
CDR3 protein: CASIPRGSSYEQYF

D gene: TRBD1
clone size: NA
V gene: TRBV10-1
J gene: TRBJ1-5
CDR3 DNA: TGCGCCAGCAGTGAACTCCAGACAGGGGTAGGTCAGCCCCAGCATTTT
CDR3 protein: CASSELQTGVGQPQHF

D gene: TRBD2
clone size: NA
V gene: TRBV30
J gene: TRBJ2-2
CDR3 DNA: TGTGCCTGGAGTGTGGGGGTTCTAGCGGCTACCGGGGAGCTGTTTTTT
CDR3 protein: CAWSVGVLAATGELFF

D gene: TRBD1
clone size: NA
V gene: TRBV9
J gene: TRBJ1-4
CDR3 DNA: TGTGCCAGCAGCGTCTTCCCGACAGGGCTTAATGAAAAACTGTTTTTT
CDR3 protein: CASSVFPTGLNEKLFF

D gene: TRBD1
clone size: NA
V gene: TRBV5-1
J gene: TRBJ1-5
CDR3 DNA: TGCGCCAGCAGCGTGGGACAGGGGGTAGAGCCCCAGCATTTT
CDR3 protein: CASSVGQGVEPQHF

D gene: TRBD2
clone size: NA
V gene: TRBV11-1
J gene: TRBJ2-5
CDR3 DNA: TGTGCCAGCAGCCTCGGGACTAGCGGGGTAATGGAGACCCAGTACTTC
CDR3 protein: CASSLGTSGVMETQYF

D gene: TRBD1
clone size: few
V gene: TRBV5-4
J gene: TRBJ2-2
CDR3 DNA: TGTGCCAGCAGCTTGGGCGGGACAGGGGTTGCCGGGGAGCTGTTTTTT
CDR3 protein: CASSLGGTGVAGELFF

D gene: NA
clone size: few
V gene: TRBV4-1
J gene: TRBJ1-3
CDR3 DNA: TGCGCCAGCAGCCAAGCAGGGAATTTTGGAAACACCATATATTTT
CDR3 protein: CASSQAGNFGNTIYF

D gene: TRBD1
clone size: NA
V gene: TRBV19
J gene: TRBJ1-3
CDR3 DNA: TGTGCCAGTAGTATCCGTTCCGGGACAGATGGAAACACCATATATTTT
CDR3 protein: CASSIRSGTDGNTIYF

D gene: TRBD1
clone size: NA
V gene: TRBV29-1
J gene: TRBJ2-2
CDR3 DNA: TGCAGCGTACTTACAGGGGTGAACACCGGGGAGCTGTTTTTT
CDR3 protein: CSVLTGVNTGELFF

D gene: NA
clone size: NA
V gene: TRBV30
J gene: TRBJ1-2
CDR3 DNA: TGTGCCTGGAGTGTAGAGCGGCGCCACTATGGCTACACCTTC
CDR3 protein: CAWSVERRHYGYTF

D gene: NA
clone size: once
V gene: TRBV5-4
J gene: TRBJ1-3
CDR3 DNA: TGTGCCAGCAGCTGGGGGGGCCGCTCTGGAAACACCATATATTTT
CDR3 protein: CASSWGGRSGNTIYF

D gene: NA
clone size: NA
V gene: TRBV9
J gene: TRBJ1-1
CDR3 DNA: TGTGCCAGCAGCGCCGCCTCGAGGGGGGTTGAAGCTTTCTTT
CDR3 protein: CASSAASRGVEAFF

D gene: NA
clone size: NA
V gene: TRBV7-7
J gene: TRBJ2-7
CDR3 DNA: TGTGCCAGCAGCTTGGAATTAGGCTACGAGCAGTACTTC
CDR3 protein: CASSLELGYEQYF

D gene: NA
clone size: NA
V gene: TRBV2
J gene: TRBJ2-5
CDR3 DNA: TGTGCCAGCAGCCTCGAGGAGAAGACCCAGTACTTC
CDR3 protein: CASSLEEKTQYF

D gene: TRBD2
clone size: NA
V gene: TRBV5-1
J gene: TRBJ2-7
CDR3 DNA: TGCGCCAGCAGCCCACTAGCGTCCCCCCCCGAGCAGTACTTC
CDR3 protein: CASSPLASPPEQYF

D gene: NA
clone size: NA
V gene: TRBV25-1
J gene: TRBJ2-7
CDR3 DNA: TGTGCCAGCAGTGCCCCTCAGGAGGCCGACGGGGAGCAGTACTTC
CDR3 protein: CASSAPQEADGEQYF

D gene: TRBD1
clone size: NA
V gene: TRBV6-1
J gene: TRBJ1-1
CDR3 DNA: TGTGCCAGCAGCCCGACAGGGTACACTGAAGCTTTCTTT
CDR3 protein: CASSPTGYTEAFF

D gene: TRBD2
clone size: few
V gene: TRBV10-1
J gene: TRBJ2-2
CDR3 DNA: TGCGCCCGCCCGCCGGCGGCTAGCGGGAGGCGGTACACCGGGGAGCTGTTTTTT
CDR3 protein: CARPPAASGRRYTGELFF

D gene: NA
clone size: NA
V gene: TRBV28
J gene: TRBJ2-7
CDR3 DNA: TGTGCCAGCATCGACCCGATCTCCTACGAGCAGTACTTC
CDR3 protein: CASIDPISYEQYF

D gene: TRBD1
clone size: once
V gene: TRBV5-4
J gene: TRBJ1-2
CDR3 DNA: TGTGCCAGCAGCCTTGGACAGGGGGCGTATGGCTACACCTTC
CDR3 protein: CASSLGQGAYGYTF

D gene: NA
clone size: NA
V gene: TRBV5-4
J gene: TRBJ1-3
CDR3 DNA: TGTGCCAGCAGCTTGAGCGGGGGAGCCGGTGGAAACACCATATATTTT
CDR3 protein: CASSLSGGAGGNTIYF